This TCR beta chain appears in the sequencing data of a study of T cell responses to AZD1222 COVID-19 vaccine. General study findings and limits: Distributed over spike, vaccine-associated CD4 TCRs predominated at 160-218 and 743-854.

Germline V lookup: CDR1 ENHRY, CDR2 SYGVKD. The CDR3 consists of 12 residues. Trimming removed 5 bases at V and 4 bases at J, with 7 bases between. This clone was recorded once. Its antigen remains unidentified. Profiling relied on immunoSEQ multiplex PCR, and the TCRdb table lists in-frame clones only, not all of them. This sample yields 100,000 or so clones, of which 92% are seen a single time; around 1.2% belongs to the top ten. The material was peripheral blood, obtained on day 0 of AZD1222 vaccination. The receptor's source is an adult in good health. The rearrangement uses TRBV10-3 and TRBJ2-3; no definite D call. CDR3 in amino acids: CAISTGPDTQYF. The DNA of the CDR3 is TGTGCCATCAGTACCGGACCAGATACGCAGTATTTT.